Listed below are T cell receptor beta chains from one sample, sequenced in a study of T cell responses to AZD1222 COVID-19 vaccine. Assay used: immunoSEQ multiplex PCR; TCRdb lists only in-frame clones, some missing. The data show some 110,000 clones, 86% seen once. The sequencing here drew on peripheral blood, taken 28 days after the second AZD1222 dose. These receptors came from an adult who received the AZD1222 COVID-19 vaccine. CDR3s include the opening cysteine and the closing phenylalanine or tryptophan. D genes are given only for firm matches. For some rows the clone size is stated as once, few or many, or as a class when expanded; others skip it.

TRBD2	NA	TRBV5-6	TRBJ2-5	TGTGCCAGCAGCTATGGACTAGCGGGAGTAGCATGGGAGACCCAGTACTTC	CASSYGLAGVAWETQYF
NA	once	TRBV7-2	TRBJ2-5	TGTGCCAGCAGCTCCCGGAGCCAAGAGACCCAGTACTTC	CASSSRSQETQYF
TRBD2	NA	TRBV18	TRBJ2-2	TGTGCCAGCTCACAGAGACAAGGACTAGCCAGCACCGGGGAGCTGTTTTTT	CASSQRQGLASTGELFF
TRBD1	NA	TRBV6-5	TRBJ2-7	TGTGCCAGCAGCCGATCGGGACAGGGGGTCTACGAGCAGTACTTC	CASSRSGQGVYEQYF
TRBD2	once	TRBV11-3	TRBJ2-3	TGTGCCAGCAGCAACCGCCCCAGCGGGAGGGGGGATACGCAGTATTTT	CASSNRPSGRGDTQYF
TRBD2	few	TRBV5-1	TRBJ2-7	TGCGCCAGCAGCTTAGCGGGAGGGCACGACGAGCAGTACTTC	CASSLAGGHDEQYF
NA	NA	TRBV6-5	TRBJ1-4	TGTGCCAGCAGCACCCAGGTCGGGGGCAATGAAAAACTGTTTTTT	CASSTQVGGNEKLFF
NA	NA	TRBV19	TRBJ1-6	TGTGCCAGTACCACGCTGGACCGAGATTCACCCCTCCACTTT	CASTTLDRDSPLHF
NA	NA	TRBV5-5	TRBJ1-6	TGTGCCAGCAGCTTGGAGTGGGGGTCACCCCTCCACTTT	CASSLEWGSPLHF
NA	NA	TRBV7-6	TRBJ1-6	TGTGCCAGCCATTCCTATAATTCACCCCTCCACTTT	CASHSYNSPLHF
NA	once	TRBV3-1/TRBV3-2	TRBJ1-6	TGTGCCAGCAGCCAAGAGGTGTATAATTCACCCCTCCACTTT	CASSQEVYNSPLHF